This T cell receptor (beta chain) originates from a study of CD8+CD57+ T cells in acquired aplastic anemia. For the study at large: Mean DNA quantity obtained from sorted CD4+ and CD8+ cells was 2.5 to 4 ug. General study results and limits: The CD8+ Simpson's diversity of patients and controls was not significantly different. The number of CD8+ CDR3 sequences shared by patients and controls was 25 to 35.

Genomic DNA provided the template from which TCR beta VDJ and CDR3 profiles were obtained. Each CDR3 protein gets one entry after TCRdb re-called the reads with MiXCR. The sample shows some 42,000 distinct CDR3 sequences, approximately 71% of them seen only once. Trimming cost V 5 bases and J 5 bases, with 17 bases left between them. The V gene's germline CDR1 is KGHDR and CDR2 SFDVKD. CDR3 length equals 15 residues. In the case of this clonotype: No antigen is known for it.

This clonotype was sampled from a human donor in good health, serving as a control. Specimen: sorted CD4+, CD8+, or CD8+CD57+ T cells (not recorded which) from PBMCs. The chain couples TRBV24-1 to TRBJ2-5; no clear D gene. Here the CDR3 DNA reads TGTGCCACCAGTGCCAGCAGCCAATCGGCCGAGACCCAGTACTTC. Encoded protein: CATSASSQSAETQYF.